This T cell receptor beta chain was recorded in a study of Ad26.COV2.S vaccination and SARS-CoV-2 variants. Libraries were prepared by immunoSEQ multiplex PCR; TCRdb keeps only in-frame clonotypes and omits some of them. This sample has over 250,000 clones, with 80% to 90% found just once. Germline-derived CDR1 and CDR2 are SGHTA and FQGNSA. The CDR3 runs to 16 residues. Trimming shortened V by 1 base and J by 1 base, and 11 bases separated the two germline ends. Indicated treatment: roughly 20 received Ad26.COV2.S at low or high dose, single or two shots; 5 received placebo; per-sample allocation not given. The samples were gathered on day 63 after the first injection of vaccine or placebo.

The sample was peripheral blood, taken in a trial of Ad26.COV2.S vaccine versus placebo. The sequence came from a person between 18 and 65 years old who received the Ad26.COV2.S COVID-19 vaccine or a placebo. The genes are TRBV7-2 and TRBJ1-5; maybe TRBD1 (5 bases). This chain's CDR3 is CASSLVVGVSNQPQHF. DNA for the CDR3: TGTGCCAGCAGCTTAGTTGTAGGGGTGAGCAATCAGCCCCAGCATTTT.